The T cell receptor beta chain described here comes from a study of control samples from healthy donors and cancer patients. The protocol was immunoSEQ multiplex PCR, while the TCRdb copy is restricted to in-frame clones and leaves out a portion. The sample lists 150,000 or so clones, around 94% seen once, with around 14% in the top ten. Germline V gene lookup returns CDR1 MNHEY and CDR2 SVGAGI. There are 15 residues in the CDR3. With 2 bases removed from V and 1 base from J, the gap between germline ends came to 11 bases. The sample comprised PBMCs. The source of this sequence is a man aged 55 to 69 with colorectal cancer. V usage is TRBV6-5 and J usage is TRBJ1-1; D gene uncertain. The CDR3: CASSYGGRRNTEAFF. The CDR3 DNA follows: TGTGCCAGCAGTTACGGAGGTCGGCGGAACACTGAAGCTTTCTTT.